This T cell receptor (beta chain) was identified during a study of blood T cells in healthy people across ages. Study as a whole: There was about one barcoded beta molecule captured by template switching per two T cells.

The draw of peripheral blood yielded ten milliliters from each donor. A minimum of 7 million PBMCs was isolated per sample. The CDR3 has 13 amino acids. The germline gives CDR1 SGHTA, CDR2 FQGNSA. The V end lost 5 bases, the J end lost 5 bases, and 10 bases lay between the germline ends. The authors ran a second PCR of about 7 to 12 cycles using a sample-barcoded 5' primer and a J-beta primer mix. MiXCR, applied by TCRdb to the 5' RACE reads, yields one record per CDR3 protein. Among over 1.5 million distinct CDR3 sequences listed, around 50% were seen once. The chain recombines TRBV7-2 with TRBJ1-5; no definite D call. The material sequenced was blood. The clonotype was recovered from a woman aged 35 to 49 in good health. The CDR3 loop reads CASSQRSYQPQHF. The CDR3 DNA follows: TGTGCCAGCAGCCAGAGGAGCTATCAGCCCCAGCATTTT.